This is a list of T cell receptor beta chains from one sample in a study of cytomegalovirus exposure and HLA in healthy donors. Measured with immunoSEQ multiplex PCR; TCRdb has only the in-frame clones, and not every one. This table holds approximately 100,000 clones, roughly 70% found once. What was sequenced was PBMCs. The receptors originated from a man in his forties in good health and CMV-seronegative. CDR3s include the opening cysteine and the closing phenylalanine or tryptophan. The D gene is left open where the match is weak. Size values are once, few and many counts, or a class for expanded clones, and some rows have none.

clone_size j_call v_call d_call cdr3_nt cdr3_aa
NA TRBJ1-2 TRBV11-2 TRBD1 TGTGCCAGCAGCAATGGACAGGGCCCACTAGGCTACACCTTC CASSNGQGPLGYTF
NA TRBJ2-7 TRBV7-9 NA TGTGCCAGCAGCCGGGGGACGGTTTACGAGCAGTACTTC CASSRGTVYEQYF
NA TRBJ1-5 TRBV5-4 TRBD1 TGTGCCAGCAGCTCAGGGGGGAACAATCAGCCCCAGCATTTT CASSSGGNNQPQHF
NA TRBJ2-3 TRBV7-3 TRBD2 TGTGCCAGCAGCCCCGTAGCGGGGGGGACCACAGATACGCAGTATTTT CASSPVAGGTTDTQYF
NA TRBJ1-1 TRBV7-8 TRBD1 TGTGCCAGCAGCCCGGGAGGCAGGGGGCGAGCAACTGAAGCTTTCTTT CASSPGGRGRATEAFF
NA TRBJ1-2 TRBV5-1 NA TGCGCCAGCAGCTTGTTGGGAGACTATGGCTACACCTTC CASSLLGDYGYTF
once TRBJ1-3 TRBV4-3 NA TGCGCCAGCAGCCAAGAGGTCAGGGTATCAGGAAACACCATATATTTT CASSQEVRVSGNTIYF
NA TRBJ2-1 TRBV7-3 TRBD2 TGTGCCAGCAGCTTACTAGCGGGGGGACTATACAATGAGCAGTTCTTC CASSLLAGGLYNEQFF
few TRBJ2-5 TRBV27 TRBD2 TGTGCCAGCAGTCCCCTATCGACCCTAGCGGGGGGGAGAGAGACCCAGTACTTC CASSPLSTLAGGRETQYF
once TRBJ2-1 TRBV4-2 NA TGTGCCAGCAGTGCAGGGGTTAATGAGCAGTTCTTC CASSAGVNEQFF
NA TRBJ1-4 TRBV5-6 NA TGTGCCAGCAGCTCGGGGGGGCTGACTAATGAAAAACTGTTTTTT CASSSGGLTNEKLFF
many TRBJ2-7 TRBV4-1 NA TGCGCCAGCAGTCTTAACAGGGCGCTGGACGAGCAGTACTTC CASSLNRALDEQYF
NA TRBJ2-3 TRBV15 NA TGTGCCACCAGCACCGGACAGAGCACAGATACGCAGTATTTT CATSTGQSTDTQYF
NA TRBJ2-7 TRBV18 NA TGTGCCAGCTCCCTTAACGTGGGGGCCGGTGACTCCTACGAGCAGTACTTC CASSLNVGAGDSYEQYF
NA TRBJ1-5 TRBV19 TRBD1 TGTGCCAGTAGTATAGTTGGGGACAGGGTAGGCAATCAGCCCCAGCATTTT CASSIVGDRVGNQPQHF
few TRBJ1-1 TRBV6-6 TRBD1 TGTGCCAGCAGTTACACGTCAGGGGGGACTGAAGCTTTCTTT CASSYTSGGTEAFF
NA TRBJ2-3 TRBV7-6 NA TGTGCCAGCAGCTTATTTTCGGGAGATACGCAGTATTTT CASSLFSGDTQYF
NA TRBJ2-5 TRBV11-2 NA TGTGCCAGCAGCTTATCTGAGACCCAGTACTTC CASSLSETQYF
NA TRBJ2-5 TRBV7-8 TRBD1 TGTGCCAGCAGCCCTACCGGGACAGGGGTTGAGATCAGAGAGACCCAGTACTTC CASSPTGTGVEIRETQYF
NA TRBJ2-5 TRBV5-1 NA TGCGCCAGCAGCTTGAGACAGTCAACTGTCGGTTTGGGGGGGACCCAGTACTTC CASSLRQSTVGLGGTQYF
NA TRBJ2-5 TRBV7-2 NA TGTGCCAGCAGGGAGGGGGGGCGGGAGACCCAGTACTTC CASREGGRETQYF
NA TRBJ2-7 TRBV6-6 TRBD2 TGTGCCAGCAGTTTCAAGACTAGCGGGGGGACCCACGAGCAGTACTTC CASSFKTSGGTHEQYF
NA TRBJ1-2 TRBV9 TRBD1 TGTGCCAGCAGCCGGACAGGGAACTATGGCTACCCCTTC CASSRTGNYGYPF
NA TRBJ2-7 TRBV28 TRBD2 TGTGCCAGCAGTTTAGGGGGGGTTAGCGGATACGAGCAGTACTTC CASSLGGVSGYEQYF
NA TRBJ1-6 TRBV29-1 TRBD1 TGCAGCGCTGGACAGGGAGATAATTCACCCCTCCACTTT CSAGQGDNSPLHF
NA TRBJ2-1 TRBV5-1 TRBD2 TGCGCCAGCAGCGGGGGACTGGTAGCGGGGGGACTTGGTGAGCAGTTCTTC CASSGGLVAGGLGEQFF
NA TRBJ2-2 TRBV9 TRBD1 TGTGCCAGCAGCCCCCGGACAGGGATCGGGGAGCTGTTTTTT CASSPRTGIGELFF
NA TRBJ1-4 TRBV6-5 TRBD1 TGTGCCAGTGCCCGGGACAGGGATGAAAAACTGTTTTTT CASARDRDEKLFF
once TRBJ2-1 TRBV9 TRBD2 TGTGCCAGCAGCGTACACGGGGGGGCCTACAATGAGCAGTTCTTC CASSVHGGAYNEQFF
NA TRBJ2-3 TRBV10-3 NA TGTGCCACCCTAGGAGGGGTCGGCACAGATACGCAGTATTTT CATLGGVGTDTQYF
NA TRBJ2-7 TRBV15 TRBD1 TGTGCCACCAGCAGAGCCTCCGGGACAGGGGGAAACGAGCAGTACTTC CATSRASGTGGNEQYF
NA TRBJ1-2 TRBV28 TRBD1 TGTGCCAGCAACCAACAGGGGGCGGTTGGCTACACCTTC CASNQQGAVGYTF
few TRBJ2-7 TRBV1 NA TGCACCAGCAGCCAAGATAAGCCTAGCGGGGGGGCAATCTACGAGCAGTACTTC CTSSQDKPSGGAIYEQYF
NA TRBJ1-1 TRBV6-6 NA TGTGCCAGCAGTTACTCGCAGGGGTCTGGGACTTTCTTT CASSYSQGSGTFF
NA TRBJ1-4 TRBV9 NA TGTGCCAGCAGCGGCACAGGGTATGAAAAACTGTTTTTT CASSGTGYEKLFF
NA TRBJ2-1 TRBV25-1 TRBD2 TGTGCCAGCAGTGTAGCGGGGAGCTACAATGAGCAGTTCTTC CASSVAGSYNEQFF
NA TRBJ1-2 TRBV30 TRBD1 TGTGCTTATTCGCGGGACAGCAACTATGGCTACACCTTC CAYSRDSNYGYTF
NA TRBJ1-2 TRBV25-1 NA TGTGCCAGCAGTGAAAACACTGGCTACACCTTC CASSENTGYTF
NA TRBJ1-1 TRBV13 NA TGTGCCAGCAGCTTAGGACACCCGAACACTGAAGCTTTCTTT CASSLGHPNTEAFF
NA TRBJ1-2 TRBV27 TRBD1 TGTGCCAGCAGTACTCCGGGACAGGGCTGGTATGGCTACACCTTC CASSTPGQGWYGYTF
NA TRBJ1-5 TRBV28 NA TGTGCCAGCAGGGATGGACAGTACAATCAGCCCCAGCATTTT CASRDGQYNQPQHF